Below are 31 T cell receptor beta chains sequenced from a single sample in a study of blood T cell repertoires in COVID-19. Produced via immunoSEQ multiplex PCR; TCRdb's table is partial and in-frame only. The sample yields 150,000 or so clones, roughly 80% seen once. Specimen: PBMCs or T cells enriched from blood (not recorded which). These TCRs come from a man between 50 and 59 years old who had recovered from COVID-19.

The chain recombines TRBV4-1 with TRBJ1-1; D is unclear. The V gene's germline CDR1 is MGHRA and CDR2 YSYEKL. The CDR3 runs to 16 residues. Trimming shortened V by 3 bases and J by 3 bases, and 17 bases separated the two germline ends. The chain's CDR3 is CASSHERHGRDTEAFF. In nucleotides, the CDR3 is TGCGCCAGCAGCCACGAAAGACACGGGAGGGACACTGAAGCTTTCTTT.

The J gene is TRBJ1-4, the V gene TRBV3-1 (or the pseudogene TRBV3-2); D gene ambiguous. With 0 bases removed from V and 7 bases from J, the gap between germline ends came to 12 bases. The germline V gene encodes CDR1 LGHDT and CDR2 YNNKEL (reference sequence). The CDR3 length is 15 residues. The CDR3 loop is CASSQERTAGEKLFF. CDR3 nucleotide sequence: TGTGCCAGCAGCCAAGAGAGAACAGCGGGTGAAAAACTGTTTTTT.

V is TRBV15 and J is TRBJ1-1; possibly TRBD1 for D (5 bases). The germline V gene encodes CDR1 LNHNV and CDR2 YYDKDF (reference sequence). The CDR3 sequence is 15 residues long. V was pared by 3 bases and J by 2 bases, with 13 bases between. Written as DNA, the CDR3 is TGTGCCACCAGCAGGCCAGACAGCGCCAACACTGAAGCTTTCTTT. Translated, it gives CATSRPDSANTEAFF.

This clone was seen only once. The chain carries TRBV5-1 and TRBJ2-3, with D possibly being TRBD2 (6 bases). Between the trimmed V and J ends, which lost 3 bases and 2 bases, there was a span of 10 bases. CDR3 length equals 14 residues. The germline V gene has CDR1 SGHRS and CDR2 YFSETQ. The CDR3 region is CASSYRDSTDTQYF. CDR3 sequence (DNA): TGCGCCAGCAGCTATCGGGACTCCACAGATACGCAGTATTTT.

The chain joins TRBV2 to TRBJ1-6; TRBD1 is a possible D gene (6 bases). Germline loops: CDR1 SNHLY, CDR2 FYNNEI. The V gene lost 7 bases and the J gene lost 9 bases, with 13 bases spanning the gap. The CDR3 loop spans 13 amino acids. CDR3 protein: CASIRTAGSPLHF. The CDR3 nucleotides are TGTGCCAGCATTAGGACAGCTGGTTCACCCCTCCACTTT.

J is TRBJ1-5 and V is TRBV19; 7 nucleotides line up with TRBD1. Germline CDR1 reads LNHDA; CDR2 reads SQIVND (reference sequence). The CDR3 length is 13 residues. V lost 10 bases, J lost 4 bases, and 7 bases stayed unmatched. The CDR3 DNA reads as TGTGCCACTGTGCCACAGGGGAATCAGCCCCAGCATTTT. Amino acids: CATVPQGNQPQHF.

The J gene is TRBJ1-5, the V gene TRBV28; 7 bases map to TRBD1. V trimming: 8 bases; J trimming: 2 bases; junction bases outside the gene matches: 0. Germline V CDR1 and CDR2: MDHEN, SYDVKM. The length of the CDR3 is 12 residues. CDR3 region: CASGQGNQPQHF. In DNA form, the CDR3 reads TGTGCCAGCGGACAGGGCAATCAGCCCCAGCATTTT.

The V and J genes are TRBV19 and TRBJ2-7, with D perhaps matching TRBD1 (5 bases). The CDR3 has 13 residues. V shed 4 bases and J shed 3 bases, with 10 bases lying between them. The germline CDR1 and CDR2 sequences are LNHDA and SQIVND (reference sequence). CDR3 DNA: TGTGCCAGTAGTACATCCGACAGCTACGAGCAGTACTTC. Protein: CASSTSDSYEQYF.

The V gene is TRBV18, the J gene TRBJ2-3, with 9 nucleotides matching TRBD1. After removal of 4 bases from V and 5 bases from J, the junction contained 4 bases not matched to a gene. The CDR3 length is 14 residues. Looked up from germline, CDR1 is KGHSH and CDR2 is LQKENI. For the CDR3, the DNA is TGTGCCAGCTCACGGACAGGGGAAGGAGATACGCAGTATTTT. Translating gives CASSRTGEGDTQYF.

The genes are TRBV30 and TRBJ2-2; 12 nucleotides line up with TRBD2. V shed 2 bases, J shed 8 bases, and the junction held 15 bases outside the gene matches. CDR1 and CDR2 from the germline V gene are GTSNPN and SVGIG (reference sequence). CDR3 length: 18 amino acids. The CDR3 spells CAWSYPGLAGPRGGELFF. CDR3 sequence (DNA): TGTGCCTGGAGTTACCCGGGACTAGCGGGCCCGAGGGGGGGGGAGCTGTTTTTT.

The chain uses TRBV19 and TRBJ1-1, with D possibly being TRBD1 (5 bases). The CDR3 has 13 residues. Germline CDR1 reads LNHDA; CDR2 reads SQIVND (reference sequence). The V and J ends lost 3 bases and 1 base respectively, with 6 bases between them. The CDR3 here is CASSMTANTEAFF. The CDR3 region has the DNA TGTGCCAGTAGTATGACAGCGAACACTGAAGCTTTCTTT.

The chain links TRBV5-1 to TRBJ1-1; TRBD1 matches 8 bases. This CDR3 comprises 17 residues. Trimming at V came to 2 bases and at J to 4 bases, leaving 13 bases not matched to a gene. Germline-derived CDR1 and CDR2 are SGHRS and YFSETQ. CDR3 region: CASSLFRGRGPLTEAFF. Written as DNA, the CDR3 is TGCGCCAGCAGCTTATTCAGGGGGCGCGGGCCTCTCACTGAAGCTTTCTTT. The entire variable domain, with the rest obtained from reference TRBV5-1 and TRBJ1-1, is as follows: KAGVTQTPRYLIKTRGQQVTLSCSPISGHRSVSWYQQTPGQGLQFLFEYFSETQRNKGNFPGRFSGRQFSNSRSEMNVSTLELGDSALYLCASSLFRGRGPLTEAFFGQGTRLTVV.

J is TRBJ2-1 and V is TRBV19; TRBD2 aligns across 8 bases. This CDR3 contains 15 residues. CDR1 and CDR2 from the germline V gene are LNHDA and SQIVND (reference sequence). With V trimmed by 6 bases and J by 7 bases, 11 bases remained unmatched. CDR3 sequence: CASSPPGGLSNEQFF. In DNA form, the CDR3 reads TGTGCCAGTAGCCCCCCGGGGGGGCTTTCGAATGAGCAGTTCTTC.

The CDR3 sequence is CASSARRGIRDSPLHF. CDR3 DNA: TGTGCCAGCAGCGCCCGCAGGGGGATCAGGGATTCACCCCTCCACTTT. The J gene is TRBJ1-6, the V gene TRBV5-6; TRBD1 matches 7 bases. CDR3 length equals 16 residues. V shed 4 bases and J 8 bases; nucleotides not matched to a gene: 12. CDR1 and CDR2 (germline): SGHDT, YYEEEE. Full variable domain (outside the CDR3, taken from reference TRBV5-6 and TRBJ1-6): DAGVTQSPTHLIKTRGQQVTLRCSPKSGHDTVSWYQQALGQGPQFIFQYYEEEERQRGNFPDRFSGHQFPNYSSELNVNALLLGDSALYLCASSARRGIRDSPLHFGNGTRLTVT.

This chain uses TRBV27 with TRBJ1-2; 9 bases agree with TRBD1. Germline CDR1 and CDR2: MNHEY and SMNVEV (reference sequence). The CDR3 is 15 residues long. Losses at the gene ends were 6 bases for V and 2 bases for J; bases not matched to a gene: 7. CDR3 coding DNA: TGTGCCAGCAGCCCCGGGACAGGGTTAAACTATGGCTACACCTTC. Encoded protein: CASSPGTGLNYGYTF.

This clone was counted between two and nine times. The chain recombines TRBV7-8 with TRBJ2-4; 10 nucleotides line up with TRBD1. Germline assignment: CDR1 SGHVS and CDR2 FQNEAQ. The CDR3 is 17 residues long. V lost 3 bases, J lost 4 bases, and 9 bases stayed unmatched. CDR3 residues: CASSFIRDRGVKNIQYF. As DNA, the CDR3 is TGTGCCAGCAGCTTCATCCGGGACAGGGGTGTGAAAAACATTCAGTACTTC.

J is TRBJ2-7 and V is TRBV27, with 10 bases lining up with TRBD1. CDR3 length: 16 amino acids. Germline lookup yields CDR1 MNHEY and CDR2 SMNVEV (reference sequence). With V trimmed by 4 bases and J by 6 bases, 12 bases remained unmatched. Here the CDR3 reads CASSSAAGQGRAEQYF. CDR3 bases: TGTGCCAGCAGTTCAGCCGCGGGACAGGGGCGCGCCGAGCAGTACTTC.

This sequence joins TRBV12-3 or TRBV12-4 and TRBJ2-7; unclear D gene. V dropped 3 bases and J dropped 3 bases, with 3 bases sitting between them. The CDR3 covers 11 residues. The CDR3 DNA sequence: TGTGCCAGCAGTTTCAGCTACGAGCAGTACTTC. Translation gives CASSFSYEQYF.

The chain has TRBV7-2 and TRBJ2-3; D call uncertain. Trimming pared 4 bases from V and 0 bases from J, leaving 5 bases between. CDR3 length: 13 amino acids. Per the germline V gene, CDR1 is SGHTA and CDR2 is FQGNSA. The CDR3 region has the DNA TGTGCCAGCAGCTCTTCTAGCACAGATACGCAGTATTTT. Its protein product is CASSSSSTDTQYF.

The chain couples TRBV9 to TRBJ2-1; 9 bases agree with TRBD2. Germline CDR1 and CDR2: SGDLS and YYNGEE. The CDR3 spans 17 residues. V lost 0 bases, J lost 9 bases, and 13 bases stayed unmatched. The CDR3 DNA reads as TGTGCCAGCAGCGTAGACGGCGCGGGGGGGCCAAAAGGTGAGCAGTTCTTC. This gives the protein CASSVDGAGGPKGEQFF.

J is TRBJ1-1 and V is TRBV7-2; D call uncertain. V gave up 3 bases and J gave up 8 bases, with 10 bases separating them. Per germline, CDR1 SGHTA and CDR2 FQGNSA. The CDR3 consists of 12 residues. CDR3 residues: CASSFGIPEAFF. The CDR3 coding sequence is TGTGCCAGCAGCTTTGGCATCCCCGAAGCTTTCTTT. Variable domain in full (rest from reference TRBV7-2 and TRBJ1-1): GAGVSQSPSNKVTEKGKDVELRCDPISGHTALYWYRQSLGQGLEFLIYFQGNSAPDKSGLPSDRFSAERTGGSVSTLTIQRTQQEDSAVYLCASSFGIPEAFFGQGTRLTVV.

The chain carries TRBV7-6 and TRBJ1-2, with D perhaps TRBD1 (6 bases). V lost 6 bases to trimming and J lost 2 bases, with 10 bases between them. Per the germline V gene, CDR1 is SGHVS and CDR2 is FNYEAQ. This CDR3 spans 13 amino acids. CDR3 bases: TGTGCCAGCAGTCCAGGGGAAAACTATGGCTACACCTTC. Protein: CASSPGENYGYTF.

The chain combines TRBV7-3 with TRBJ2-2; perhaps TRBD2 as D (6 bases). The ends were cut back, 5 bases at V and 6 bases at J, with 13 bases in the middle. The CDR3 is made up of 14 amino acids. Germline CDR1 SGHTA, CDR2 FQGTGA. The CDR3 DNA follows: TGTGCCAGCAGCCTCACTAGCACCTCCGGGGAGCTGTTTTTT. Translation gives CASSLTSTSGELFF.

The chain links TRBV4-1 to TRBJ2-7; tentative D call: TRBD1 (5 bases). This CDR3 comprises 12 residues. Trimming cost V 3 bases and J 6 bases, with 9 bases left between them. Germline V gene data show CDR1 as MGHRA and CDR2 as YSYEKL. The DNA of the CDR3 is TGCGCCAGCAGCCACCAGGGTCGCGAGCAGTACTTC. As protein: CASSHQGREQYF.

This clone appeared a few times. V and J are TRBV4-2 and TRBJ2-3; TRBD1 is a possible D gene (6 bases). V lost 0 bases and J 4 bases, leaving 14 bases between the germline ends. The CDR3 spans 16 residues. Germline-derived CDR1 and CDR2 are LGHNA and YNFKEQ. CDR3 residues: CASSQDYEGGPDTQYF. The CDR3 DNA is TGTGCCAGCAGCCAAGATTACGAAGGGGGACCAGATACGCAGTATTTT.

This clone was seen only once. This chain joins TRBV30 and TRBJ1-4; D not resolved. Germline CDR1 is GTSNPN and CDR2 is SVGIG (reference sequence). The ends were cut back, 1 base at V and 0 bases at J, with 6 bases in the middle. This CDR3 spans 14 amino acids. Here the CDR3 reads CAWSGAATNEKLFF. CDR3 in DNA: TGTGCCTGGAGTGGGGCAGCAACTAATGAAAAACTGTTTTTT.

This clone has more than one count but fewer than ten. The chain couples TRBV2 to TRBJ1-6; D not certain. There are 15 residues in the CDR3. CDR1 SNHLY and CDR2 FYNNEI come from the germline V gene. V was pared by 1 base and J by 7 bases, with 11 bases between. The CDR3 bases are TGTGCCAGCAGTGAAGGAAGAGGTCGGAATTCACCCCTCCACTTT. Translating it yields CASSEGRGRNSPLHF.

CDR3 region: CASSSKGQSIYGYTF. In DNA, the CDR3 is TGTGCCAGCAGTTCCAAGGGACAGAGCATCTATGGCTACACCTTC. This chain uses TRBV6-2 or TRBV6-3 with TRBJ1-2; 7 bases fit TRBD1. Germline V gene data show CDR1 as MNHEY and CDR2 as SVGEGT. The CDR3 length is 15 residues. With V trimmed by 4 bases and J by 4 bases, 9 bases remained unmatched.

The chain links TRBV7-9 to TRBJ1-2; the match to TRBD1 covers 9 bases. V dropped 1 base and J dropped 3; count of bases not matched to a gene: 9. Germline values: CDR1 SEHNR, CDR2 FQNEAQ (reference sequence). The CDR3 is made up of 17 amino acids. The CDR3 sequence is CASSLDPGQGKYYGYTF. CDR3 DNA sequence: TGTGCCAGCAGCTTAGACCCGGGACAGGGCAAGTACTATGGCTACACCTTC.

The chain links TRBV9 to TRBJ2-7; TRBD1 matches at 9 bases. Losses at the gene ends were 2 bases for V and 2 bases for J; bases not matched to a gene: 8. CDR3 length equals 16 residues. Germline CDR1 is SGDLS and CDR2 is YYNGEE. In DNA form, the CDR3 reads TGTGCCAGCAGCGTCTGGGGGGACAGGGCTGCCTACGAGCAGTACTTC. It yields the protein CASSVWGDRAAYEQYF.

About this clone: One end of the junction is discordant with germline, which a read error may explain. This sequence joins TRBV7-7 and TRBJ2-5; 9 bases are shared with TRBD2. CDR1 SSHAT and CDR2 FNYEAQ come from the germline V gene (reference sequence). The CDR3 has 16 amino acids. The CDR3 sequence is CASSLASLAGQETQYF. DNA for the CDR3: TGTGCTAGCAGCTTAGCCTCACTAGCGGGCCAAGAGACCCAGTACTTC.